The 6 T cell receptor beta chains presented below share a single source sample, sequenced in a study of blood T cell repertoires in COVID-19. Measured with immunoSEQ multiplex PCR; TCRdb has only the in-frame clones, and not every one. Found here are roughly 200,000 clones, 65% to 90% of them singletons; the top ten hold about 13%. The sample was peripheral blood. Receptors originate from a human donor in a cohort sampled during active COVID-19.

The CDR3 sequence: CASSHWGGFNEKLFF. DNA for the CDR3: TGTGCCAGCAGTCACTGGGGGGGCTTTAATGAAAAACTGTTTTTT. The rearrangement joins TRBV6-5 to TRBJ1-4; tentative D call: TRBD1 (6 bases). CDR3 size: 15 residues. V was clipped by 5 bases and J by 4 bases, with 14 bases between them. Germline V gene sequence: CDR1 MNHEY, CDR2 SVGAGI.

The gene calls are TRBV2 and TRBJ2-5, with TRBD1 matching 7 bases. Germline-derived CDR1 and CDR2 are SNHLY and FYNNEI. V lost 7 bases to trimming and J lost 5 bases; unmatched junction nucleotides: 10. The CDR3 covers 14 residues. The CDR3 region is CASKAQGEQETQYF. CDR3 nucleotides: TGTGCCAGCAAGGCCCAGGGGGAACAGGAGACCCAGTACTTC.

The chain has TRBV5-1 and TRBJ2-2; 9 bases agree with TRBD1. Per germline, CDR1 SGHRS and CDR2 YFSETQ. The V and J ends lost 2 bases and 6 bases, in that order; junction bases with no gene match: 5. This CDR3 is built from 15 residues. Here the CDR3 reads CASSFRTGEAGELFF. The CDR3 nucleotides are TGCGCCAGCAGCTTCCGGACAGGGGAGGCCGGGGAGCTGTTTTTT.

This clone has a single count. The rearrangement links TRBV6-5 to TRBJ2-1; the D gene is possibly TRBD2 (6 bases). CDR1 and CDR2 (germline): MNHEY, SVGAGI. The CDR3 runs 15 residues. The V end lost 6 bases, the J end lost 3 bases, and 15 bases lay between the germline ends. The DNA of the CDR3 is TGTGCCAGCAGCCCCGGAGGGAGGCTCTACAATGAGCAGTTCTTC. Protein: CASSPGGRLYNEQFF.

J is TRBJ2-3 and V is TRBV7-8, with a weak D call TRBD1 (6 bases). Trimming stripped 4 bases from V and 1 base from J, with 15 bases between. Germline V lookup: CDR1 SGHVS, CDR2 FQNEAQ. CDR3 size: 16 residues. The CDR3 sequence is CASSSREGGGTDTQYF. DNA of the CDR3: TGTGCCAGCAGCTCCAGGGAAGGGGGAGGCACAGATACGCAGTATTTT. Using reference TRBV7-8 and TRBJ2-3 for the parts outside the CDR3, the full variable domain is GAGVSQSPRYKVAKRGQDVALRCDPISGHVSLFWYQQALGQGPEFLTYFQNEAQLDKSGLPSDRFFAERPEGSVSTLKIQRTQQEDSAVYLCASSSREGGGTDTQYFGPGTRLTVL.

The genes are TRBV15 and TRBJ1-3, with 7 positions matching TRBD1. CDR1 is LNHNV, CDR2 YYDKDF, per germline (reference sequence). J was trimmed by 0 bases and V by 1 base; bases with no gene match: 18. The CDR3 is 21 amino acids. CDR3 in amino acids: CATSRGLLGQAKSGSGNTIYF. The CDR3 DNA reads as TGTGCCACCAGCAGAGGGCTACTCGGACAGGCGAAAAGTGGCTCTGGAAACACCATATATTTT.